This TCR beta chain was identified during a study of cytomegalovirus exposure and HLA in healthy donors. Only a few counts were recorded for this clone. Antigen specificity is unknown. Study-wide findings and caveats: Later on, a genetic analysis was performed. It linked a missense variant in DCLRE1C with V- and J-gene trimming of TCR beta. In a later analysis, at a false discovery rate of 0.05, about 15,000 TCR beta sequences were associated with HLA alleles. TCR sequences were mostly rare, though some public TCRs occurred in many donors.

Primers included in the PCR were 60 Vbeta and 13 Jbeta primers. Assay used: immunoSEQ multiplex PCR; TCRdb lists only in-frame clones, some missing. Of under 150,000 clones listed, around 10% are singletons. V trimming: 0 bases; J trimming: 7 bases; junction bases outside the gene matches: 10. Per germline, CDR1 GTSNPN and CDR2 SVGIG (reference sequence). This CDR3 is built from 15 residues. This sequence originates from a man aged 25-40 years in good health and CMV-seronegative. Sequenced material: PBMCs. The rearrangement joins TRBV30 to TRBJ2-7, with 9 bases matching TRBD1. The chain's CDR3 is CAWSVSGQGRREQYF. The CDR3 DNA sequence: TGTGCCTGGAGTGTATCGGGACAGGGTAGGAGAGAGCAGTACTTC.